Shown below are 26 T cell receptor beta chains from a single sample sequenced in a study of T cells in Graves' hyperthyroidism and ophthalmopathy. RNA transcripts served as the template for amplifying TCR beta CDR3 regions. The HTBI primer set drove a first-round RT-PCR of the TCR CDR3. TCRdb recomputed calls from the multiplex PCR reads with MiXCR, one row per CDR3 protein. This sample yields around 350,000 distinct CDR3 sequences, of which roughly 15% are seen a single time; roughly a fifth belongs to the top ten. The specimen was blood. These receptors originate from a woman between 55 and 75 years old with Graves' ophthalmopathy.

This clonotype was counted ten times or more. The chain carries TRBV7-8 and TRBJ2-7; 10 positions match TRBD2. CDR3 length: 16 amino acids. Trimming at V came to 5 bases and at J to 5 bases, leaving 12 bases not matched to a gene. Germline CDR1 and CDR2: SGHVS and FQNEAQ. CDR3 sequence reads: CASSPRRAGGLDEQYF. The CDR3 DNA follows: TGTGCCAGCAGCCCCCGACGAGCGGGAGGGCTCGACGAGCAGTACTTC.

This clonotype has just a few counts. The rearrangement links TRBV5-1 to TRBJ2-2; D may be TRBD1 (5 bases). Germline V gene sequence: CDR1 SGHRS, CDR2 YFSETQ. The CDR3 has 15 amino acids. V was trimmed by 2 bases and J by 3 bases, leaving 11 bases between them. CDR3 nucleotides: TGCGCCAGCAGCTTTATTGGGGCGGACACCGGGGAGCTGTTTTTT. This encodes CASSFIGADTGELFF. The entire variable domain, with the rest obtained from reference TRBV5-1 and TRBJ2-2, is as follows: KAGVTQTPRYLIKTRGQQVTLSCSPISGHRSVSWYQQTPGQGLQFLFEYFSETQRNKGNFPGRFSGRQFSNSRSEMNVSTLELGDSALYLCASSFIGADTGELFFGEGSRLTVL.

This clonotype was seen more than once but under ten times. The J gene is TRBJ2-4, the V gene TRBV5-4; perhaps TRBD2 as D (7 bases). Germline assignment: CDR1 SGHNT and CDR2 YYREEE (reference sequence). The germline V and J ends were trimmed by 2 bases and 8 bases, with 14 bases remaining between them. The CDR3 loop spans 14 amino acids. In nucleotides, the CDR3 is TGTGCCAGCAGCTTCGGGGGGCGTAGGGACATTCAGTACTTC. Protein: CASSFGGRRDIQYF.

This clonotype was found many times. This chain connects TRBV12-3 or TRBV12-4 to TRBJ1-6, with D tentatively TRBD1 (5 bases). The ends were cut back, 5 bases at V and 10 bases at J, with 15 bases in the middle. This CDR3 has 14 residues. CDR3 sequence reads: CASSPGGVLSPLHF. The DNA of the CDR3 is TGTGCCAGCAGTCCCGGGGGGGTTCTCTCACCCCTCCACTTT.

This clonotype was found many times. The rearrangement links TRBV5-1 to TRBJ2-3, with D tentatively TRBD2 (5 bases). CDR1 and CDR2 from the germline V gene are SGHRS and YFSETQ. Trimming cost V 0 bases and J 1 base, with 9 bases left between them. The CDR3 has 15 amino acids. CDR3 sequence reads: CASSLVVGGTDTQYF. In DNA form, the CDR3 reads TGCGCCAGCAGCTTGGTTGTGGGAGGCACAGATACGCAGTATTTT.

The chain uses TRBV19 and TRBJ2-2; 10 positions match TRBD2. The CDR3 is 17 residues long. Trimming cost V 6 bases and J 1 base; bases outside gene matches: 8. The germline V gene has CDR1 LNHDA and CDR2 SQIVND (reference sequence). In DNA, the CDR3 is TGTGCCAGTAGGAGGACTAGCGGATTAAGGAACACCGGGGAGCTGTTTTTT. It codes for CASRRTSGLRNTGELFF.

This clonotype was seen repeatedly, ten times or more. V is TRBV20-1 and J is TRBJ2-1; no reliable D call. V shed 6 bases and J shed 8 bases, with 11 bases lying between them. The germline CDR1 and CDR2 sequences are DFQATT and SNEGSKA (reference sequence). This CDR3 is 11 amino acids long. In DNA form, the CDR3 reads TGCAGTGCACCCCCTCTCCATGAGCAGTTCTTC. Its protein product is CSAPPLHEQFF.

The J gene is TRBJ2-2, the V gene TRBV7-2, with D possibly being TRBD2 (6 bases). Germline CDR1 SGHTA, CDR2 FQGNSA. V lost 3 bases and J 5 bases, leaving 19 bases between the germline ends. The CDR3 is 17 amino acids. CDR3 sequence: CASSFLGRRDRTGELFF. The CDR3 nucleotides read TGTGCCAGCAGCTTCCTCGGACGGCGGGATCGGACCGGGGAGCTGTTTTTT.

In its sample, this clonotype was seen many times. This CDR3 is CSARTQRGSSYNEQFF. For the CDR3, the DNA is TGCAGTGCTAGAACCCAACGGGGGAGCTCCTACAATGAGCAGTTCTTC. The genes are TRBV20-1 and TRBJ2-1, with a tentative D call TRBD2 (6 bases). Per germline, CDR1 DFQATT and CDR2 SNEGSKA (reference sequence). V was clipped by 2 bases and J by 0 bases, with 14 bases between them. CDR3 size: 16 residues.

The chain couples TRBV5-1 to TRBJ2-1, with 8 bases matching TRBD2. CDR3 length: 17 amino acids. V dropped 0 bases and J dropped 5; count of bases not matched to a gene: 10. Germline loops: CDR1 SGHRS, CDR2 YFSETQ. CDR3 nucleotides: TGCGCCAGCAGCTTGGGTGGACTAGCACCAACTGACAATGAGCAGTTCTTC. It encodes CASSLGGLAPTDNEQFF.

The CDR3 region is CASSGYVQETQYF. The CDR3 nucleotides read TGTGCCAGTAGTGGGTATGTCCAAGAGACCCAGTACTTC. The chain combines TRBV19 with TRBJ2-5; D is unclear. Germline assignment: CDR1 LNHDA and CDR2 SQIVND (reference sequence). CDR3 length equals 13 residues. V was cut by 5 bases and J by 1 base, with 8 bases left in between. The variable domain in full, with the rest retrieved from reference TRBV19 and TRBJ2-5, is DGGITQSPKYLFRKEGQNVTLSCEQNLNHDAMYWYRQDPGQGLRLIYYSQIVNDFQKGDIAEGYSVSREKKESFPLTVTSAQKNPTAFYLCASSGYVQETQYFGPGTRLLVL.

CDR3 amino acids: CASSRQGALSNEKLFF. As DNA, the CDR3 is TGTGCCAGCAGCCGACAGGGGGCATTATCTAATGAAAAACTGTTTTTT. The chain uses TRBV27 and TRBJ1-4, with 10 positions matching TRBD1. CDR1 and CDR2 from the germline V gene are MNHEY and SMNVEV (reference sequence). The CDR3 totals 16 residues. The ends lost 6 bases at V and 3 bases at J; junction bases unmatched: 7.

Many counts were recorded for this clonotype. The chain employs TRBV20-1 and TRBJ2-1; 7 positions match TRBD2. The CDR3 consists of 14 residues. V lost 6 bases, J lost 2 bases, and 7 bases stayed unmatched. Germline assignment: CDR1 DFQATT and CDR2 SNEGSKA (reference sequence). The CDR3 region has the DNA TGCAGTGCCACGACTAGCCTCCCCTACAATGAGCAGTTCTTC. Protein: CSATTSLPYNEQFF.

This clonotype has a count of ten or more. The chain links TRBV28 to TRBJ1-1, with a tentative D call TRBD1 (6 bases). Trimming stripped 1 base from V and 4 bases from J, with 13 bases between. CDR1 is MDHEN and CDR2 is SYDVKM in the germline V gene. There are 15 residues in the CDR3. The CDR3 reads CASSLFDRLATEAFF. Written as DNA, the CDR3 is TGTGCCAGCAGTTTATTCGACAGGCTGGCCACTGAAGCTTTCTTT.

The chain couples TRBV15 to TRBJ1-2; no reliable D call. Trimming left V 1 base short and J 8 bases short, with 20 bases between. CDR3 size: 16 residues. Germline V gene lookup returns CDR1 LNHNV and CDR2 YYDKDF (reference sequence). CDR3 loop: CATSRGIALLLKGYTF. The CDR3 nucleotides are TGTGCCACCAGCAGAGGGATTGCCCTCCTACTGAAAGGCTACACCTTC.

The table lists this clonotype with a few counts. This chain connects TRBV20-1 to TRBJ2-7; D uncertain. The CDR3 contains 11 residues. Germline lookup yields CDR1 DFQATT and CDR2 SNEGSKA (reference sequence). V shed 3 bases and J shed 5 bases, with 8 bases lying between them. For the CDR3, the DNA is TGCAGTGCTAGTGGTTCGAACGAGCAGTACTTC. Translation: CSASGSNEQYF.

In its sample, this clonotype was seen once. As DNA, the CDR3 is TGCGCCAGCAGCACCCAGGGGGCTTACACCGGGGAGCTGTTTTTT. It codes for CASSTQGAYTGELFF. The chain couples TRBV5-1 to TRBJ2-2; 8 nucleotides line up with TRBD1. Germline CDR1 SGHRS, CDR2 YFSETQ. Unmatched junction bases numbered 5, after V lost 4 bases and J lost 3 bases. This CDR3 is built from 15 residues.

The chain is built from TRBV20-1 and TRBJ2-7; tentative D call: TRBD1 (6 bases). Trimming removed 5 bases from V and 6 bases from J, with 20 bases in between. Germline CDR1 is DFQATT and CDR2 is SNEGSKA (reference sequence). This CDR3 is built from 14 residues. CDR3 nucleotide sequence: TGCAGTGCTCCTACCGAGACCTTCAGGGGCGAGCAGTACTTC. It encodes CSAPTETFRGEQYF.

As DNA, the CDR3 is TGCGCCAGCAGCCCCCTACTAGCGGGAGCGGGCGAGCAGTACTTC. It encodes CASSPLLAGAGEQYF. The chain recombines TRBV5-1 with TRBJ2-7; 11 positions agree with TRBD2. This CDR3 contains 15 residues. Losses at the gene ends were 4 bases for V and 6 bases for J; bases not matched to a gene: 9. CDR1 and CDR2 (germline): SGHRS, YFSETQ. The entire variable domain, with the rest obtained from reference TRBV5-1 and TRBJ2-7, is as follows: KAGVTQTPRYLIKTRGQQVTLSCSPISGHRSVSWYQQTPGQGLQFLFEYFSETQRNKGNFPGRFSGRQFSNSRSEMNVSTLELGDSALYLCASSPLLAGAGEQYFGPGTRLTVT.

Ten or more counts support this clonotype. The rearrangement uses TRBV7-2 and TRBJ2-7; 7 nucleotides align to TRBD2. The CDR3 runs to 15 residues. V shed 5 bases and J 2 bases; nucleotides not matched to a gene: 9. Germline V gene sequence: CDR1 SGHTA, CDR2 FQGNSA. The CDR3 protein is CASSPVGGGTYEQYF. In DNA form, the CDR3 reads TGTGCCAGCAGCCCCGTGGGGGGAGGGACCTACGAGCAGTACTTC.

The chain joins TRBV5-1 to TRBJ2-5; D is unclear. V was pared by 2 bases and J by 5 bases, with 10 bases between. The germline CDR1 and CDR2 sequences are SGHRS and YFSETQ. CDR3 length equals 13 residues. The CDR3 spells CASSFMGGETQYF. CDR3 coding DNA: TGCGCCAGCAGCTTCATGGGTGGGGAGACCCAGTACTTC.

CDR3 amino acids: CSTERGKGTEAFF. DNA of the CDR3: TGCAGCACAGAAAGGGGCAAAGGCACTGAAGCTTTCTTT. V is TRBV20-1 and J is TRBJ1-1; D perhaps matches TRBD1 (5 bases). The CDR3 contains 13 residues. Germline-derived CDR1 and CDR2 are DFQATT and SNEGSKA (reference sequence).

This chain uses TRBV4-1 with TRBJ2-7; 8 positions agree with TRBD1. This CDR3 region has 16 residues. Germline V CDR1 and CDR2: MGHRA, YSYEKL. J lost 2 bases, V lost 3 bases, and 9 bases had no gene match. CDR3 nucleotides: TGCGCCAGCAGCCATCGGCCGACAGGGGAAACCTACGAGCAGTACTTC. This gives the protein CASSHRPTGETYEQYF.

This chain connects TRBV24-1 to TRBJ2-1; D perhaps matches TRBD1 (6 bases). Germline CDR1 is KGHDR and CDR2 is SFDVKD. V was clipped by 7 bases and J by 5 bases, with 14 bases between them. The CDR3 totals 14 residues. CDR3 loop: CATSLQGSDNEQFF. For the CDR3, the DNA is TGTGCCACCAGCCTACAGGGTTCGGACAATGAGCAGTTCTTC.

This clonotype has more than one count but fewer than ten. The chain is built from TRBV7-2 and TRBJ1-4; D might be TRBD1 (5 bases). Trimming removed 2 bases from V and 13 bases from J, with 11 bases in between. CDR3 length: 12 residues. In germline, CDR1 is SGHTA, CDR2 FQGNSA. Here the CDR3 DNA reads TGTGCCAGCAGCTTAAGCCCCCAGGGACTGTTTTTT. As protein: CASSLSPQGLFF.

This clonotype was seen many times. The chain carries TRBV12-3 or TRBV12-4 and TRBJ2-2; no firm D call. The CDR3 consists of 12 residues. Trimming stripped 5 bases from V and 7 bases from J, with 8 bases between. In DNA form, the CDR3 reads TGTGCCAGCAGTCACGGTGGCGGGGAGCTGTTTTTT. It yields the protein CASSHGGGELFF.